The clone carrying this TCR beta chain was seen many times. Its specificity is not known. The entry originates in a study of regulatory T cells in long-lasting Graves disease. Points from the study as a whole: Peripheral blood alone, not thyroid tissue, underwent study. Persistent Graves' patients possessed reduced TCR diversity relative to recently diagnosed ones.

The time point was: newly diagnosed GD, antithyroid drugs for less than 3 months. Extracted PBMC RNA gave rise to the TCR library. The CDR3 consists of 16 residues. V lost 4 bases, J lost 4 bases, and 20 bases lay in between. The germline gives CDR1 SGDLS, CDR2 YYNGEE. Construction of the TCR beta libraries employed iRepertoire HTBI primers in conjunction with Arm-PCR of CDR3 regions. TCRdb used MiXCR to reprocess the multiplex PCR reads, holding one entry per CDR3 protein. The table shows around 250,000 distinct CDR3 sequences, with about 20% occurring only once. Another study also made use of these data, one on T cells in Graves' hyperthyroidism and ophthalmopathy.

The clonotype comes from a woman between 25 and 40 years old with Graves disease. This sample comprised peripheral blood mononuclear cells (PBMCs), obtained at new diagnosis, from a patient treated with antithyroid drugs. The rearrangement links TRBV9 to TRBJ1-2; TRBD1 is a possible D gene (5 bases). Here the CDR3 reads CASSTSAGAGSYGYTF. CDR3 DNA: TGTGCCAGCAGCACTTCTGCGGGCGCAGGGAGCTATGGCTACACCTTC.